This passage covers 28 T cell receptor beta chains from one sample sequenced in a study of blood T cells in healthy people across ages. Primers used in a second PCR of about 6 to 11 cycles were a sample-barcoded 5' primer and a J-beta primer mix. TCRdb independently ran MiXCR on the 5' RACE reads; one entry per CDR3 protein. The table has some 920,000 distinct CDR3 sequences, 45% to 60% seen once; the top ten hold around a fifth. The sequencing input was blood. The receptors stem from a woman aged 55-69 years in good health.

The chain recombines TRBV10-3 with TRBJ1-3; D gene unclear. CDR1 and CDR2 from the germline V gene are ENHRY and SYGVKD. V gave up 2 bases and J gave up 0 bases, with 5 bases separating them. This CDR3 contains 14 residues. The CDR3 sequence is CAISEAVSGNTIYF. The CDR3 nucleotides read TGTGCCATCAGTGAGGCGGTCTCTGGAAACACCATATATTTT.

The DNA of the CDR3 is TGTGCCAGCAGCCAACCAGGCGGGAGGCAGGAGAACATTCAGTACTTC. Amino acids: CASSQPGGRQENIQYF. This chain uses TRBV4-2 with TRBJ2-4; 8 nucleotides align to TRBD2. J lost 7 bases, V lost 2 bases, and 10 bases had no gene match. There are 16 residues in the CDR3. Germline CDR1 reads LGHNA; CDR2 reads YNFKEQ.

A few counts support this clonotype. The rearrangement uses TRBV18 and TRBJ2-7; D unclear. V was pared by 4 bases and J by 4 bases, with 11 bases between. CDR3 size: 13 residues. The V gene's germline CDR1 is KGHSH and CDR2 LQKENI. In nucleotides, the CDR3 is TGTGCCAGCTCACTAAACGACGGATACGAGCAGTACTTC. As protein: CASSLNDGYEQYF.

This clonotype was picked up a small number of times. The rearrangement joins TRBV14 to TRBJ2-5; TRBD1 agrees at 10 bases. This CDR3 region has 15 residues. Per germline, CDR1 SGHDN and CDR2 FVKESK. J gave up 1 base and V 4 bases, and 3 bases lay outside the gene matches. This CDR3 is CASSRRDRGQETQYF. Written as DNA, the CDR3 is TGTGCCAGCAGCCGTCGGGACAGGGGCCAAGAGACCCAGTACTTC.

This clonotype has just a few counts. Written as DNA, the CDR3 is TGTGCCAGCAGTCTTCTGCGACAGGGGGTCGTCGGAGAGCAGTTCTTC. Translating it yields CASSLLRQGVVGEQFF. J is TRBJ2-1 and V is TRBV6-6, with TRBD1 matching over 9 bases. The trim removed 5 bases at V and 10 bases at J, leaving 15 bases unmatched. The length of the CDR3 is 16 residues. Germline V gene data show CDR1 as MNHNY and CDR2 as SVGAGI (reference sequence).

This sequence joins TRBV2 and TRBJ1-5; D gene ambiguous. CDR3 size: 12 residues. Deletions cut 3 bases from V and 5 bases from J, with 5 bases between. Germline CDR1 reads SNHLY; CDR2 reads FYNNEI. The DNA for the CDR3 is TGTGCCAGCAGTGATTCCCATCAGCCCCAGCATTTT. It encodes CASSDSHQPQHF. Full variable domain (missing parts from reference TRBV2 and TRBJ1-5): EPEVTQTPSHQVTQMGQEVILRCVPISNHLYFYWYRQILGQKVEFLVSFYNNEISEKSEIFDDQFSVERPDGSNFTLKIRSTKLEDSAMYFCASSDSHQPQHFGDGTRLSIL.

The rearrangement uses TRBV12-3 or TRBV12-4 and TRBJ2-7; D is undetermined. There are 14 residues in the CDR3. Trimming removed 3 bases at V and 6 bases at J, with 15 bases between. The CDR3 reads CASSFGSGAGEQYF. The CDR3 region has the DNA TGTGCCAGCAGTTTCGGATCCGGTGCAGGCGAGCAGTACTTC.

The chain has TRBV15 and TRBJ2-7; TRBD2 matches 7 bases. The ends lost 0 bases at V and 7 bases at J; junction bases unmatched: 15. The CDR3 covers 17 residues. Germline V gives CDR1 LNHNV, CDR2 YYDKDF (reference sequence). CDR3 loop: CATSREKRGTIMGEQYF. The CDR3 coding sequence is TGTGCCACCAGCAGAGAAAAGCGAGGGACTATCATGGGGGAGCAGTACTTC. The full variable domain, with the rest looked up from reference TRBV15 and TRBJ2-7, is DAMVIQNPRYQVTQFGKPVTLSCSQTLNHNVMYWYQQKSSQAPKLLFHYYDKDFNNEADTPDNFQSRRPNTSFCFLDIRSPGLGDTAMYLCATSREKRGTIMGEQYFGPGTRLTVT.

In its sample, this clonotype was seen a few times. V gene TRBV2 combines with J gene TRBJ2-3, with D possibly called TRBD1 or TRBD2 (5 bases each). The germline CDR1 and CDR2 sequences are SNHLY and FYNNEI. This CDR3 has 13 residues. Trimming left V 10 bases short and J 2 bases short, with 13 bases between. The CDR3 nucleotides are TGTGCCACCTCGGGACGGATCACAGATACGCAGTATTTT. It translates to CATSGRITDTQYF.

This clonotype was picked up a small number of times. The chain combines TRBV20-1 with TRBJ1-5; D perhaps matches TRBD1 (5 bases). CDR3 length equals 12 residues. In germline, CDR1 is DFQATT, CDR2 SNEGSKA (reference sequence). Deletions cut 6 bases from V and 4 bases from J, with 10 bases between. The CDR3 loop is CSAGDENQPQHF. CDR3 sequence (DNA): TGCAGTGCGGGGGACGAGAATCAGCCCCAGCATTTT.

The chain uses TRBV20-1 and TRBJ2-1; 8 nucleotides match TRBD2. The end of the DNA fits TRBJ2-7 better, so the J call may be wrong. CDR1 DFQATT and CDR2 SNEGSKA come from the germline V gene (reference sequence). The CDR3 has 15 amino acids. Written as DNA, the CDR3 is TGCAGTGCTAACACAATGACTAGCGCAAACAATGAGCAGTACTTC. Amino acid sequence: CSANTMTSANNEQYF.

The gene calls are TRBV12-3 or TRBV12-4 and TRBJ2-7; 9 nucleotides line up with TRBD2. This CDR3 has 14 amino acids. With V trimmed by 1 base and J by 5 bases, 3 bases remained unmatched. CDR3 nucleotides: TGTGCCAGCAGTTTAGTAGCGGGAGTCAACGAGCAGTACTTC. Its protein is CASSLVAGVNEQYF.

The rearrangement uses TRBV3-1 and TRBJ1-1, with D unclear. The CDR3 is made up of 13 amino acids. The V gene lost 0 bases and the J gene lost 8 bases, with 10 bases spanning the gap. Germline V lookup: CDR1 LGHDT, CDR2 YNNKEL (reference sequence). Here the CDR3 DNA reads TGTGCCAGCAGCCAAGATCGAGGACCAGAAGCTTTCTTT. Protein: CASSQDRGPEAFF.

This clonotype has more than one count but fewer than ten. The chain is built from TRBV4-1 and TRBJ2-7, with TRBD1 as a possible D gene (6 bases). Trimming removed 1 base from V and 0 bases from J, with 13 bases in between. Germline CDR1 MGHRA, CDR2 YSYEKL. The CDR3 has 16 residues. The CDR3 DNA follows: TGCGCCAGCAGCCAAGTAGGACAGTGGACCTCCTACGAGCAGTACTTC. Its protein product is CASSQVGQWTSYEQYF.

The chain carries TRBV2 and TRBJ2-3; no clear D. The CDR3 covers 13 residues. The germline CDR1 and CDR2 sequences are SNHLY and FYNNEI. Trimming stripped 4 bases from V and 6 bases from J, with 11 bases between. CDR3 sequence: CASSGDRWDTQYF. The CDR3 nucleotides read TGTGCCAGCAGTGGGGATAGGTGGGATACGCAGTATTTT.

This rearrangement joins TRBV20-1 to TRBJ2-1, with 11 bases lining up with TRBD2. Per the germline V gene, CDR1 is DFQATT and CDR2 is SNEGSKA (reference sequence). Trimming at V came to 0 bases and at J to 9 bases, leaving 19 bases not matched to a gene. There are 19 residues in the CDR3. The chain's CDR3 is CSARDVLAGGSRWAGEQFF. The CDR3 region has the DNA TGCAGTGCTAGAGATGTCCTAGCGGGAGGCTCCCGCTGGGCTGGTGAGCAGTTCTTC.

On this clonotype itself: One end of the junction does not line up with germline, which may come from a read error. The genes are TRBV6-2 or TRBV6-3 and TRBJ1-2, with D unclear. The CDR3 length is 12 residues. Germline CDR1 is MNHEY and CDR2 is SVGEGT. The CDR3 loop is CTSSLQNYGYTF. In nucleotides, the CDR3 is TGTACCAGCAGTCTTCAAAACTATGGCTACACCTTC.

In this sample, this clonotype turned up a few times. V and J are TRBV6-5 and TRBJ2-4; D is unclear. Trimming stripped 4 bases from V and 4 bases from J, with 2 bases between. From germline, CDR1 is MNHEY and CDR2 SVGAGI. The CDR3 runs 11 residues. The CDR3 protein is CASSWKNIQYF. The CDR3 coding sequence is TGTGCCAGCAGTTGGAAAAACATTCAGTACTTC.

The chain couples TRBV6-1 to TRBJ2-7, with D tentatively TRBD1 (5 bases). V was pared by 10 bases and J by 1 base, with 17 bases between. This CDR3 comprises 14 residues. Germline lookup yields CDR1 MNHNS and CDR2 SASEGT. CDR3 sequence reads: CATYLGVASYEQYF. DNA for the CDR3: TGTGCCACCTACCTAGGGGTAGCATCCTACGAGCAGTACTTC.

This sequence joins TRBV28 and TRBJ2-2; 9 bases line up with TRBD1. This CDR3 is built from 15 residues. The V gene's germline CDR1 is MDHEN and CDR2 SYDVKM. V lost 4 bases, J lost 4 bases, and 4 bases stayed unmatched. CDR3 coding DNA: TGTGCCAGCAGTTCCGGGACAGGGTTCACCGGGGAGCTGTTTTTT. Translation: CASSSGTGFTGELFF.

The rearrangement joins TRBV6-2 or TRBV6-3 to TRBJ2-7; 9 positions agree with TRBD2. The CDR3 loop spans 15 amino acids. CDR1 MNHEY and CDR2 SVGEGT come from the germline V gene. The ends lost 6 bases at V and 3 bases at J; junction bases unmatched: 9. The CDR3 here is CASRWSSGDYYEQYF. The CDR3 nucleotides read TGTGCCAGCAGGTGGTCTAGCGGGGATTACTACGAGCAGTACTTC.

This clonotype was observed a handful of times. The rearrangement joins TRBV10-2 to TRBJ2-7; D could derive from TRBD1 or TRBD2 (6 bases each). This CDR3 is built from 14 residues. CDR1 is WSHSY and CDR2 is SAAADI in the germline V gene. Trimming cost V 11 bases and J 6 bases, with 23 bases left between them. CDR3 loop: CAVREWTAGLEQYF. The CDR3 DNA is TGCGCCGTCCGGGAGTGGACAGCAGGACTCGAGCAGTACTTC.

This clonotype appeared a few times. This CDR3 reads CSASSGFTYEQYF. As DNA, the CDR3 is TGCAGTGCTAGCTCGGGGTTCACCTACGAGCAGTACTTC. The chain links TRBV20-1 to TRBJ2-7; D may be TRBD2 (5 bases). V lost 3 bases and J lost 2, with 11 bases in between. Germline assignment: CDR1 DFQATT and CDR2 SNEGSKA (reference sequence). The CDR3 consists of 13 residues.

The J gene is TRBJ1-1, the V gene TRBV6-2 or TRBV6-3; 9 bases are shared with TRBD1. The CDR3 spans 13 residues. CDR1 MNHEY and CDR2 SVGEGT come from the germline V gene. Trimming cost V 5 bases and J 7 bases; bases outside gene matches: 5. The CDR3 DNA sequence: TGTGCCAGCAGTAGGACAGGGGCCCTTGAAGCTTTCTTT. It codes for CASSRTGALEAFF.

This clonotype showed up just once. The chain joins TRBV12-3 or TRBV12-4 to TRBJ2-3, with a weak D call TRBD2 (7 bases). This CDR3 contains 14 residues. The germline V and J ends were trimmed by 9 bases and 2 bases, with 15 bases remaining between them. This chain's CDR3 is CASSHAGATDTQYF. As DNA, the CDR3 is TGTGCCAGTAGCCATGCGGGGGCCACAGATACGCAGTATTTT.

The genes are TRBV15 and TRBJ2-3; D may be TRBD1 or TRBD2 (5 bases each). Germline CDR1 and CDR2: LNHNV and YYDKDF (reference sequence). V was clipped by 0 bases and J by 4 bases, with 5 bases between them. The CDR3 has 13 amino acids. The chain's CDR3 is CATSREGADTQYF. As DNA, the CDR3 is TGTGCCACCAGCAGAGAGGGGGCAGATACGCAGTATTTT. The full variable domain, with the rest looked up from reference TRBV15 and TRBJ2-3, is DAMVIQNPRYQVTQFGKPVTLSCSQTLNHNVMYWYQQKSSQAPKLLFHYYDKDFNNEADTPDNFQSRRPNTSFCFLDIRSPGLGDTAMYLCATSREGADTQYFGPGTRLTVL.

The chain recombines TRBV5-5 with TRBJ2-5; 10 bases align to TRBD1. The V and J ends lost 4 bases and 1 base, in that order; junction bases with no gene match: 7. This CDR3 comprises 16 residues. The germline V gene encodes CDR1 SGHKS and CDR2 YYEKEE (reference sequence). The CDR3 bases are TGTGCCAGCAGCCGAGATGGGACAGGGGCCCAAGAGACCCAGTACTTC. The encoded protein is CASSRDGTGAQETQYF.

The rearrangement links TRBV21-1 to TRBJ2-7. TRBV21-1 is listed as a pseudogene. CDR3 size: 17 residues. The CDR3: CASSKKSRRKKPYEQYF. CDR3 DNA sequence: TGTGCCAGCAGCAAAAAGAGCAGGCGGAAGAAGCCCTACGAGCAGTACTTC.